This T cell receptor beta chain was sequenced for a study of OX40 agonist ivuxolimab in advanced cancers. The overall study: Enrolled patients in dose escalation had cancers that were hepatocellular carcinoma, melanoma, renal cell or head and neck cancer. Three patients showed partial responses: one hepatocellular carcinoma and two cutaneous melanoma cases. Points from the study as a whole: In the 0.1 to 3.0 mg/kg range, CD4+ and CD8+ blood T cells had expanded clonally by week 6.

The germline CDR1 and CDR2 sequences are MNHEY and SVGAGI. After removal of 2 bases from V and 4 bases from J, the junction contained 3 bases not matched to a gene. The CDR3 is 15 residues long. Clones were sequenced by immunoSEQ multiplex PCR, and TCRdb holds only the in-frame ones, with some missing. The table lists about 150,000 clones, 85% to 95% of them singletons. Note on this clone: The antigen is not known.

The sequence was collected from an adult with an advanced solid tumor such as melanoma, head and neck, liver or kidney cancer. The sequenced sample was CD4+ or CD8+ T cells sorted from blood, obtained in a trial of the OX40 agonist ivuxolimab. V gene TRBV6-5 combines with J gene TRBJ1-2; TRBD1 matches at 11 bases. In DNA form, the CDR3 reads TGTGCCAGCAGTTACGGGACAGGGGGTTTCTATGGCTACACCTTC. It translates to CASSYGTGGFYGYTF.